A selection of T cell receptor beta chains follows, all from one sample in a study of early T cells in non-severe SARS-CoV-2 infection. MiXCR, run by TCRdb on the 5' RACE reads, gives a single entry per CDR3 protein. The sample shows about 81,000 distinct CDR3 sequences, 5% to 7% of them seen only once. The sample consisted of whole blood. Source of these receptors: an adult who was a healthcare worker with PCR-confirmed SARS-CoV-2 infection or an uninfected control (not recorded which). Each CDR3 is given with its conserved first and last residue. D genes are given only for firm matches.

J: TRBJ2-5
D: TRBD2
V: TRBV20-1
length: 17
CDR3: CSAPRTSGEYNLETQYF

J: TRBJ2-1
D: TRBD2
V: TRBV27
length: 18
CDR3: CASSLSQGTSGKNNEQFF

J: TRBJ2-7
D: .
V: TRBV10-3
length: 14
CDR3: CAISDRTEPYEQYF

J: TRBJ2-7
D: .
V: TRBV5-1
length: 14
CDR3: CASSLVQKTYEQYF

J: TRBJ2-1
D: TRBD2
V: TRBV20-1
length: 12
CDR3: CSARLADNEQFF

J: TRBJ1-1
D: TRBD1
V: TRBV20-1
length: 16
CDR3: CSASQGAVGVNTEAFF

J: TRBJ2-5
D: TRBD2
V: TRBV5-5
length: 18
CDR3: CASSLALAGGTAQETQYF

J: TRBJ2-1
D: TRBD2
V: TRBV4-2
length: 14
CDR3: CASSGVSGSYEQFF

J: TRBJ2-2
D: TRBD1
V: TRBV2
length: 15
CDR3: CASKRQGDYTGELFF

J: TRBJ2-5
D: .
V: TRBV20-1
length: 11
CDR3: CSANRVETQYF

J: TRBJ2-2
D: TRBD1
V: TRBV7-2
length: 15
CDR3: CASSLAAGGTGELFF

J: TRBJ1-2
D: TRBD1
V: TRBV6-5
length: 13
CDR3: CASRGQGQRGYTF

J: TRBJ2-5
D: .
V: TRBV5-1
length: 14
CDR3: CASSLAGGGETQYF

J: TRBJ1-5
D: .
V: TRBV2
length: 14
CDR3: CASSEGAENQPQHF

J: TRBJ2-3
D: .
V: TRBV7-8
length: 13
CDR3: CASSYPTAKTQYF

J: TRBJ2-1
D: .
V: TRBV20-1
length: 14
CDR3: CSAKDPDSYDEQFF

J: TRBJ2-7
D: TRBD2
V: TRBV12-3/TRBV12-4
length: 14
CDR3: CASSFASGPYEQYF

J: TRBJ1-2
D: TRBD1
V: TRBV6-2/TRBV6-3
length: 15
CDR3: CASSYTPSGGRGYTF

J: TRBJ2-7
D: .
V: TRBV12-3/TRBV12-4
length: 13
CDR3: CASSLNGLQGRYF

J: TRBJ2-4
D: TRBD2
V: TRBV12-5
length: 17
CDR3: CASGLVTGGRGKNIQYF

J: TRBJ1-2
D: .
V: TRBV7-9
length: 12
CDR3: CATLKPNHGYTF

J: TRBJ2-3
D: .
V: TRBV7-6
length: 14
CDR3: CASSFQTSTDTQYF

J: TRBJ2-1
D: .
V: TRBV20-1
length: 14
CDR3: CSAQDRSSYNEQFF

J: TRBJ1-1
D: .
V: TRBV6-5
length: 13
CDR3: CASSRWGDTEAFF

J: TRBJ1-2
D: TRBD1
V: TRBV11-2
length: 17
CDR3: CASSPGTGGVRRYGYTF

J: TRBJ2-7
D: .
V: TRBV28
length: 15
CDR3: CASSYPSQRSYEQYF

J: TRBJ2-3
D: .
V: TRBV11-2
length: 15
CDR3: CASSFRAGGTDTQYF

J: TRBJ2-2
D: TRBD2
V: TRBV7-2
length: 15
CDR3: CASSSQGGSTGELFF

J: TRBJ2-3
D: .
V: TRBV20-1
length: 15
CDR3: CSASRQASSTDTQYF

J: TRBJ1-2
D: TRBD1
V: TRBV5-1
length: 15
CDR3: CASKPGTGGNYGYTF

J: TRBJ1-2
D: .
V: TRBV19
length: 10
CDR3: CASSKYGYTF

J: TRBJ2-2
D: .
V: TRBV3-1
length: 15
CDR3: CASSPSDGYTGELFF

J: TRBJ1-1
D: .
V: TRBV6-4
length: 13
CDR3: CASSEPGTSEAFF

J: TRBJ2-4
D: TRBD2
V: TRBV28
length: 14
CDR3: CASTKSGGKNIQYF

J: TRBJ1-1
D: .
V: TRBV5-6
length: 12
CDR3: CASSLGSEEAFF

J: TRBJ2-3
D: .
V: TRBV6-6
length: 14
CDR3: CASSPPPTADTQYF

J: TRBJ2-1
D: TRBD2
V: TRBV29-1
length: 16
CDR3: CSVESGTSGRAGEQFF

J: TRBJ1-5
D: .
V: TRBV12-3/TRBV12-4
length: 12
CDR3: CASSRGNQPQHF

J: TRBJ1-2
D: .
V: TRBV11-2
length: 13
CDR3: CASSSGRVNGYTF

J: TRBJ1-1
D: .
V: TRBV12-5
length: 16
CDR3: CASGLVRDGLNTEAFF

J: TRBJ1-4
D: TRBD1
V: TRBV20-1
length: 13
CDR3: CSARVGTGEKLFF

J: TRBJ1-2
D: .
V: TRBV30
length: 18
CDR3: CAWTRLGGAVGTNYGYTF

J: TRBJ2-2
D: TRBD2
V: TRBV29-1
length: 15
CDR3: CSVVDGGARTGELFF

J: TRBJ2-3
D: TRBD2
V: TRBV6-5
length: 14
CDR3: CASSPGLATDTQYF

J: TRBJ2-3
D: .
V: TRBV20-1
length: 13
CDR3: CSARDVGTDTQYF

J: TRBJ2-6
D: .
V: TRBV30
length: 16
CDR3: CAWSIGGISGANVLTF